These 17 T cell receptor beta chains were all obtained from the same sample, sequenced in a study of control samples from healthy donors and cancer patients. The table came from immunoSEQ multiplex PCR; TCRdb's copy has only in-frame clones and leaves some out. Seen here are almost 90,000 clones, about 84% observed once, and the top ten hold approximately 2%. The sequenced sample consisted of blood. The receptors were sampled from a woman between 40 and 55 years old in good health.

The chain carries TRBV10-1 and TRBJ2-1; TRBD2 matches 7 bases. Looked up from germline, CDR1 is WNHNN and CDR2 is SYGVQD (reference sequence). The junction had 9 bases not matched to a gene; V was cut back by 2 bases and J by 2 bases. The CDR3 is 17 amino acids. This chain's CDR3 is CASSEPLGGGAYNEQFF. CDR3 bases: TGCGCCAGCAGTGAGCCCCTGGGCGGGGGAGCCTACAATGAGCAGTTCTTC.

The chain is built from TRBV30 and TRBJ1-2; D remains ambiguous. The length of the CDR3 is 12 residues. V was shortened by 2 bases and J by 2 bases, with 6 bases between the two germline ends. Germline loops: CDR1 GTSNPN, CDR2 SVGIG (reference sequence). DNA of the CDR3: TGTGCCTGGAGTCAGGTCAACTATGGCTACACCTTC. Its translation is CAWSQVNYGYTF.

This chain joins TRBV5-1 and TRBJ2-7; possible D gene TRBD1, 5 bases. CDR1 is SGHRS and CDR2 is YFSETQ in the germline V gene. The CDR3 contains 14 residues. The ends were cut back, 4 bases at V and 6 bases at J, with 17 bases in the middle. CDR3 nucleotides: TGCGCCAGCAGCGACCCGACAGTCGTAGGCGAGCAGTACTTC. Translation gives CASSDPTVVGEQYF.

This rearrangement joins TRBV7-3 to TRBJ1-2; D gene ambiguous. Trimming left V 4 bases short and J 2 bases short, with 23 bases between. The CDR3 has 18 residues. Germline values: CDR1 SGHTA, CDR2 FQGTGA. The CDR3 reads CASSWSGSIGAVNYGYTF. CDR3 sequence (DNA): TGTGCCAGCAGCTGGAGTGGGTCCATTGGAGCTGTAAACTATGGCTACACCTTC.

V and J are TRBV27 and TRBJ1-6; perhaps TRBD1 as D (6 bases). The V and J ends lost 2 bases and 0 bases respectively, with 8 bases between them. This CDR3 spans 16 amino acids. CDR1 is MNHEY, CDR2 SMNVEV, per germline (reference sequence). CDR3 residues: CASSLTGSSYNSPLHF. The CDR3 nucleotides are TGTGCCAGCAGTTTAACAGGGAGCTCCTATAATTCACCCCTCCACTTT.

This clone was detected only once. V usage is TRBV5-1 and J usage is TRBJ2-6; TRBD2 agrees at 12 bases. Germline V gene data show CDR1 as SGHRS and CDR2 as YFSETQ. Germline trimming cut 0 bases from V and 0 bases from J; bases unmatched to any gene: 7. The CDR3 is 20 amino acids. CDR3 loop: CASSLVLAGGRSSGANVLTF. CDR3 DNA sequence: TGCGCCAGCAGCTTGGTACTAGCGGGGGGCCGAAGCTCTGGGGCCAACGTCCTGACTTTC.

The genes are TRBV11-1 and TRBJ1-2; tentative D call: TRBD1 (5 bases). The V end was cut by 3 bases, the J end by 7 bases, with 9 bases between. The V gene's germline CDR1 is SGHAT and CDR2 FQDESV (reference sequence). The CDR3 covers 12 residues. The CDR3 DNA is TGTGCCAGCAGCTTGCAGGGTTCTGGCTACACCTTC. It codes for CASSLQGSGYTF. Based on the CDR3 plus reference TRBV11-1 and TRBJ1-2, the full variable domain is EAEVAQSPRYKITEKSQAVAFWCDPISGHATLYWYRQILGQGPELLVQFQDESVVDDSQLPKDRFSAERLKGVDSTLKIQPAELGDSAMYLCASSLQGSGYTFGSGTRLTVV.

CDR3 loop: CASSLGDRGLFGETQYF. CDR3 DNA: TGTGCCAGCAGCTTGGGGGACAGGGGGCTTTTTGGAGAGACCCAGTACTTC. V is TRBV5-5 and J is TRBJ2-5, with 12 nucleotides matching TRBD1. The CDR3 has 17 amino acids. Germline V gene data show CDR1 as SGHKS and CDR2 as YYEKEE (reference sequence). V gave up 0 bases and J gave up 4 bases; unmatched junction bases: 7.

V gene TRBV6-1 combines with J gene TRBJ1-3; D call uncertain. Germline values: CDR1 MNHNS, CDR2 SASEGT. V shed 4 bases and J shed 3 bases, with 19 bases lying between them. The CDR3 runs 17 residues. CDR3 loop: CASSAQSVRAGGNTIYF. Here the CDR3 DNA reads TGTGCCAGCAGTGCCCAGAGCGTACGGGCCGGTGGAAACACCATATATTTT.

This chain links TRBV7-6 with TRBJ1-4; no clear D. The CDR3 sequence is 16 residues long. The V gene's germline CDR1 is SGHVS and CDR2 FNYEAQ. With 2 bases removed from V and 0 bases from J, the gap between germline ends came to 10 bases. The CDR3 sequence is CASSLYHQTTNEKLFF. CDR3 coding DNA: TGTGCCAGCAGCTTATATCATCAGACAACTAATGAAAAACTGTTTTTT.

The J gene is TRBJ1-5, the V gene TRBV19; D call uncertain. Looked up from germline, CDR1 is LNHDA and CDR2 is SQIVND (reference sequence). V was shortened by 7 bases and J by 2 bases, with 18 bases between the two germline ends. CDR3 length equals 16 residues. The CDR3 sequence: CASNTLSRPGNQPQHF. Here the CDR3 DNA reads TGTGCCAGTAACACCCTAAGCCGGCCCGGCAATCAGCCCCAGCATTTT.

V usage is TRBV19 and J usage is TRBJ1-3; D uncertain. This CDR3 spans 13 amino acids. Germline V CDR1 and CDR2: LNHDA, SQIVND (reference sequence). V shed 3 bases and J shed 5 bases, with 8 bases lying between them. CDR3 amino acids: CASSMRTRNTIYF. CDR3 bases: TGTGCCAGTAGTATGAGGACCAGAAACACCATATATTTT.

CDR3: CASGLGLVYNEQFF. Written as DNA, the CDR3 is TGTGCCAGCGGCCTCGGACTGGTCTACAATGAGCAGTTCTTC. The genes are TRBV6-5 and TRBJ2-1, with D perhaps TRBD2 (5 bases). There are 14 residues in the CDR3. Germline CDR1 MNHEY, CDR2 SVGAGI. V lost 8 bases and J 3 bases, leaving 14 bases between the germline ends.

V and J are TRBV6-2 or TRBV6-3 and TRBJ2-7; TRBD2 agrees at 11 bases. J gave up 5 bases and V 0 bases, and 6 bases lay outside the gene matches. This CDR3 comprises 16 residues. Per the germline V gene, CDR1 is MNHEY and CDR2 is SVGEGT. The CDR3 sequence is CASSYSTSGGSDEQYF. As DNA, the CDR3 is TGTGCCAGCAGTTACTCCACTAGCGGGGGATCGGACGAGCAGTACTTC.

The chain links TRBV12-3 or TRBV12-4 to TRBJ2-1, with 7 bases that match TRBD2. CDR3 length equals 13 residues. With V trimmed by 5 bases and J by 2 bases, 0 bases remained unmatched. CDR3 nucleotides: TGTGCCAGCAGTGGGGGGGCCTACAATGAGCAGTTCTTC. Translating it yields CASSGGAYNEQFF.

The chain combines TRBV6-5 with TRBJ2-1; D unclear. V lost 4 bases, J lost 0 bases, and 10 bases lay in between. Germline CDR1 MNHEY, CDR2 SVGAGI. The CDR3 contains 15 residues. CDR3 protein: CASSLTARSYNEQFF. The CDR3 region has the DNA TGTGCCAGCAGTTTAACAGCTCGCTCCTACAATGAGCAGTTCTTC.

The J gene is TRBJ1-5, the V gene TRBV7-2; weak D call: TRBD1 (6 bases). Germline CDR1 is SGHTA and CDR2 is FQGNSA. The CDR3 has 15 amino acids. The V end was cut by 3 bases, the J end by 3 bases, with 12 bases between. Here the CDR3 DNA reads TGTGCCAGCAGCTTTAGGGGGGGTTTCAATCAGCCCCAGCATTTT. Amino acids: CASSFRGGFNQPQHF. The complete variable domain, with remaining parts taken from reference TRBV7-2 and TRBJ1-5, reads GAGVSQSPSNKVTEKGKDVELRCDPISGHTALYWYRQSLGQGLEFLIYFQGNSAPDKSGLPSDRFSAERTGGSVSTLTIQRTQQEDSAVYLCASSFRGGFNQPQHFGDGTRLSIL.